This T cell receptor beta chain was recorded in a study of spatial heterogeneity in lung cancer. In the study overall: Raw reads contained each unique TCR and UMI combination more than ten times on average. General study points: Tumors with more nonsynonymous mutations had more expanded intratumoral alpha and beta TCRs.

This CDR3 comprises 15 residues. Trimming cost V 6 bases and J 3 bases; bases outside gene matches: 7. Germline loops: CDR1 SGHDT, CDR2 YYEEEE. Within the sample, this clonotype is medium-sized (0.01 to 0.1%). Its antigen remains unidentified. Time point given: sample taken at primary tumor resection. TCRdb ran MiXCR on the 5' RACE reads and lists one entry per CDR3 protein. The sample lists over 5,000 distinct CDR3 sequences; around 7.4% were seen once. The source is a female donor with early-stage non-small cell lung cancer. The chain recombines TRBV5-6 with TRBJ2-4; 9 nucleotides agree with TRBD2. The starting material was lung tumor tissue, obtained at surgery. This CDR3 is CASNRREGLKNIQYF. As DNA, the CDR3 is TGTGCCAGCAATCGGCGGGAGGGCCTCAAAAACATTCAGTACTTC.